This passage covers 23 T cell receptor beta chains from one sample sequenced in a study of T-cell memory formation after mild COVID-19. TCRdb processed the 5' RACE reads anew with MiXCR; each CDR3 protein has one entry. Among around 310,000 distinct CDR3 sequences listed, around an eighth were seen once. The sequencing input was PBMCs or a T cell subset sorted from them (not recorded which). These TCRs come from a man between 18 and 35 years old who had mild COVID-19 (a few samples of this study predate the infection). Cell type and time point are not known.

This chain links TRBV2 with TRBJ1-6; D not resolved. The V and J ends lost 6 bases and 9 bases respectively, with 6 bases between them. The CDR3 has 11 amino acids. Germline V gives CDR1 SNHLY, CDR2 FYNNEI. The CDR3 spells CASRVRSPLHF. The CDR3 bases are TGTGCCAGCAGAGTTCGTTCACCCCTCCACTTT.

This clonotype appeared many times. This chain connects TRBV7-2 to TRBJ2-3; 15 positions agree with TRBD2. CDR1 and CDR2 (germline): SGHTA, FQGNSA. The CDR3 runs 20 residues. After removal of 6 bases from V and 0 bases from J, the junction contained 13 bases not matched to a gene. CDR3 sequence (DNA): TGTGCCAGCAGTCCAGGGACTAGCGGGGGGCCCTACTCTAGCACAGATACGCAGTATTTT. Translating it yields CASSPGTSGGPYSSTDTQYF.

The chain joins TRBV15 to TRBJ1-5, with D unresolved. The CDR3 has 15 amino acids. Trimming cost V 0 bases and J 4 bases, with 10 bases left between them. Per the germline V gene, CDR1 is LNHNV and CDR2 is YYDKDF (reference sequence). The CDR3 DNA follows: TGTGCCACCAGCAGAGATACGAGCGGGAATCAGCCCCAGCATTTT. This translates into CATSRDTSGNQPQHF.

This clonotype has only a few counts. The V gene is TRBV7-9, the J gene TRBJ2-1; D remains ambiguous. This CDR3 has 16 residues. V lost 1 base and J 3 bases, leaving 13 bases between the germline ends. The germline V gene encodes CDR1 SEHNR and CDR2 FQNEAQ (reference sequence). The CDR3 loop is CASSLGGVLNYNEQFF. The CDR3 DNA sequence: TGTGCCAGCAGCTTAGGGGGTGTCCTCAACTACAATGAGCAGTTCTTC.

This sequence joins TRBV11-2 and TRBJ1-1; TRBD1 is a possible D gene (5 bases). Trimming took 5 bases from V and 3 from J, leaving 19 bases between them. Per the germline V gene, CDR1 is SGHAT and CDR2 is FQNNGV. CDR3 length: 16 amino acids. The CDR3, as DNA: TGTGCCAGCAGCCCAGGGCGGGGCAGATTATACACTGAAGCTTTCTTT. This gives the protein CASSPGRGRLYTEAFF.

This rearrangement joins TRBV5-1 to TRBJ2-5, with D hard to call. CDR3 size: 14 residues. Between the trimmed V and J ends, which lost 5 bases and 10 bases, there was a span of 21 bases. The germline gives CDR1 SGHRS, CDR2 YFSETQ. CDR3 sequence reads: CASRPLSPMGGQYF. CDR3 DNA sequence: TGCGCCAGCAGACCACTAAGCCCCATGGGTGGCCAGTACTTC. The full variable domain, rest sourced from reference TRBV5-1 and TRBJ2-5, is KAGVTQTPRYLIKTRGQQVTLSCSPISGHRSVSWYQQTPGQGLQFLFEYFSETQRNKGNFPGRFSGRQFSNSRSEMNVSTLELGDSALYLCASRPLSPMGGQYFGPGTRLLVL.

This chain uses TRBV6-1 with TRBJ1-4; the D gene is possibly TRBD1 (6 bases). There are 18 residues in the CDR3. The germline V gene has CDR1 MNHNS and CDR2 SASEGT. The ends were cut back, 3 bases at V and 7 bases at J, with 24 bases in the middle. The CDR3 bases are TGTGCCAGCAGTGATATGACAGGTTATGCGGTGGCTTTTGAAAAACTGTTTTTT. It translates to CASSDMTGYAVAFEKLFF.

This rearrangement joins TRBV28 to TRBJ2-3; weak D call: TRBD1 (6 bases). Per the germline V gene, CDR1 is MDHEN and CDR2 is SYDVKM. The CDR3 extends over 14 amino acids. The V end was cut by 11 bases, the J end by 3 bases, with 18 bases between. The CDR3 DNA follows: TGTGCCGGAATGGACAGCCTGGGGACAGATACGCAGTATTTT. Protein sequence: CAGMDSLGTDTQYF.

This chain links TRBV7-8 with TRBJ2-6, with TRBD1 matching over 9 bases. V lost 3 bases, J lost 0 bases, and 12 bases stayed unmatched. Germline CDR1 is SGHVS and CDR2 is FQNEAQ. This CDR3 is 20 amino acids long. CDR3 in amino acids: CASSFAEQGAIISGANVLTF. In nucleotides, the CDR3 is TGTGCCAGCAGCTTCGCAGAACAGGGGGCCATCATCTCTGGGGCCAACGTCCTGACTTTC.

This clonotype was counted at least ten times. The J gene is TRBJ2-1, the V gene TRBV5-4; D could derive from TRBD1 or TRBD2 (6 bases each). Germline CDR1 reads SGHNT; CDR2 reads YYREEE (reference sequence). The length of the CDR3 is 15 residues. V lost 0 bases and J lost 4, with 11 bases in between. The chain's CDR3 is CASSLVGGGYNEQFF. For the CDR3, the DNA is TGTGCCAGCAGCTTGGTCGGGGGCGGTTACAATGAGCAGTTCTTC.

This rearrangement joins TRBV5-1 to TRBJ2-2, with unresolved D. The V end was cut by 1 base, the J end by 1 base, with 11 bases between. Germline-derived CDR1 and CDR2 are SGHRS and YFSETQ. This CDR3 contains 16 residues. DNA for the CDR3: TGCGCCAGCAGCTTGAAGTTACACCTGAACACCGGGGAGCTGTTTTTT. Translation gives CASSLKLHLNTGELFF.

The chain is built from TRBV6-5 and TRBJ2-3; 9 bases map to TRBD2. CDR3 size: 13 residues. From germline, CDR1 is MNHEY and CDR2 SVGAGI. The junction had 4 bases not matched to a gene; V was cut back by 6 bases and J by 6 bases. The CDR3 reads CASRGTSRDTQYF. The CDR3 DNA is TGTGCCAGCAGGGGGACTAGCCGGGATACGCAGTATTTT.

The table lists this clonotype with a few counts. The V gene is TRBV4-1, the J gene TRBJ2-5; 7 positions match TRBD2. Looked up from germline, CDR1 is MGHRA and CDR2 is YSYEKL. V was pared by 3 bases and J by 5 bases, with 9 bases of the junction left unmatched. This CDR3 contains 15 residues. The chain's CDR3 is CASSQAGLVPETQYF. DNA of the CDR3: TGCGCCAGCAGCCAGGCCGGACTAGTCCCGGAGACCCAGTACTTC.

V usage is TRBV7-9 and J usage is TRBJ1-1, with TRBD1 as a possible D gene (5 bases). Germline V gene lookup returns CDR1 SEHNR and CDR2 FQNEAQ (reference sequence). V lost 2 bases and J 6 bases, leaving 16 bases between the germline ends. The CDR3 covers 15 residues. CDR3 sequence reads: CASSLFQGGTPEAFF. In nucleotides, the CDR3 is TGTGCCAGCAGCTTATTTCAGGGAGGAACACCTGAAGCTTTCTTT.

This clonotype was found a few times. The chain carries TRBV7-2 and TRBJ2-7; D is uncertain. Germline V gene sequence: CDR1 SGHTA, CDR2 FQGNSA. The length of the CDR3 is 16 residues. Trimming removed 2 bases from V and 0 bases from J, with 14 bases in between. CDR3 DNA: TGTGCCAGCAGCTTACTGGCCAGATACTCCTCCTACGAGCAGTACTTC. Protein product: CASSLLARYSSYEQYF.

A few counts support this clonotype. V and J are TRBV14 and TRBJ1-1; D perhaps matches TRBD1 (5 bases). Trimming removed 5 bases at V and 6 bases at J, with 19 bases between. CDR1 and CDR2 (germline): SGHDN, FVKESK. This CDR3 spans 15 amino acids. CDR3 loop: CASSASRAPLPEAFF. CDR3 bases: TGTGCCAGCAGCGCCTCCAGGGCCCCTTTACCTGAAGCTTTCTTT.

This clonotype was detected a few times. This rearrangement joins TRBV10-2 to TRBJ1-6; weak D call: TRBD1 (6 bases). The CDR3 is made up of 14 amino acids. The V end lost 6 bases, the J end lost 10 bases, and 16 bases lay between the germline ends. Germline loops: CDR1 WSHSY, CDR2 SAAADI. CDR3 DNA sequence: TGCGCCAGCAGCCTTATCGACAGGACCTCACCCCTCCACTTT. Translated: CASSLIDRTSPLHF.

The sample holds a few counts of this clonotype. The chain couples TRBV6-2 or TRBV6-3 to TRBJ1-2; D is uncertain. Germline CDR1 and CDR2: MNHEY and SVGEGT. This CDR3 region has 13 residues. V lost 2 bases and J 8 bases, leaving 12 bases between the germline ends. The CDR3 reads CASSYVKELGYTF. The CDR3 region has the DNA TGTGCCAGCAGTTACGTTAAGGAGTTGGGCTACACCTTC.

The chain links TRBV6-1 to TRBJ2-7; D unresolved. This CDR3 comprises 13 residues. Germline-derived CDR1 and CDR2 are MNHNS and SASEGT. Trimming cost V 3 bases and J 3 bases, with 9 bases left between them. The CDR3: CASSEMLHYEQYV. The CDR3, as DNA: TGTGCCAGCAGTGAGATGTTACACTACGAGCAGTACGTC.

This clonotype was counted a single time. The V and J genes are TRBV4-1 and TRBJ1-2; unclear D gene. Germline V gene data show CDR1 as MGHRA and CDR2 as YSYEKL. Trimming left V 0 bases short and J 7 bases short, with 15 bases between. This CDR3 has 15 residues. This CDR3 is CASSQERPQAPGYTF. The CDR3 DNA follows: TGCGCCAGCAGCCAAGAAAGGCCCCAGGCACCTGGCTACACCTTC.

This clonotype showed up just a few times. The chain recombines TRBV7-2 with TRBJ2-2; TRBD1 matches at 9 bases. Looked up from germline, CDR1 is SGHTA and CDR2 is FQGNSA. Trimming at V came to 2 bases and at J to 0 bases, leaving 1 base not matched to a gene. The CDR3 runs to 16 residues. The CDR3 nucleotides read TGTGCCAGCAGCTTACGGGACAGGGCGAACACCGGGGAGCTGTTTTTT. As protein: CASSLRDRANTGELFF. Full variable domain (rest looked up from reference TRBV7-2 and TRBJ2-2): GAGVSQSPSNKVTEKGKDVELRCDPISGHTALYWYRQSLGQGLEFLIYFQGNSAPDKSGLPSDRFSAERTGGSVSTLTIQRTQQEDSAVYLCASSLRDRANTGELFFGEGSRLTVL.

This chain joins TRBV5-1 and TRBJ2-5; D is perhaps TRBD2 (6 bases). From germline, CDR1 is SGHRS and CDR2 YFSETQ. CDR3 size: 13 residues. The V end lost 5 bases, the J end lost 1 base, and 9 bases lay between the germline ends. The CDR3 here is CASSKRAQETQYF. The CDR3 coding sequence is TGCGCCAGCAGTAAGCGGGCCCAAGAGACCCAGTACTTC.

CDR3 sequence: CASSFADRGLEKLFF. Written as DNA, the CDR3 is TGTGCCAGCAGCTTCGCTGACAGGGGACTTGAAAAACTGTTTTTT. V usage is TRBV7-6 and J usage is TRBJ1-4; 8 bases are a match to TRBD1. Trimming cost V 3 bases and J 7 bases; bases outside gene matches: 7. Germline V gene lookup returns CDR1 SGHVS and CDR2 FNYEAQ. The CDR3 is made up of 15 amino acids.